The present entry profiles one T cell receptor beta chain with its context. Its antigen is unidentified. This sample is part of a study of blood T cell dynamics during melanoma immunotherapy. For the study at large: First-line therapy was either pembrolizumab or nivolumab with ipilimumab for metastatic melanoma.

Assay used: immunoSEQ multiplex PCR; TCRdb lists only in-frame clones, some missing. The sample lists about 13,000 clones; about 90% were seen once. The sample's time point: pre-treatment baseline. At 12 weeks after first infusion, RECIST 1.1 defined response for most patients. Notes on the study in general: Among sorted CD8+ subsets, immune-effector cells had the highest clonality and cell-free DNA similarity.

Germline V gene lookup returns CDR1 MGHRA and CDR2 YSYEKL. The CDR3 has 12 amino acids. The V end lost 1 base, the J end lost 9 bases, and 6 bases lay between the germline ends. This material consisted of effector memory CD8+ T cells from blood, taken from a patient treated with checkpoint blockade. The clonotype comes from a human donor with melanoma. The chain employs TRBV4-1 and TRBJ2-2; a weak D match, TRBD1 (5 bases). The CDR3: CASSQGGRELFF. CDR3 coding DNA: TGCGCCAGCAGCCAAGGGGGCCGGGAGCTGTTTTTT.